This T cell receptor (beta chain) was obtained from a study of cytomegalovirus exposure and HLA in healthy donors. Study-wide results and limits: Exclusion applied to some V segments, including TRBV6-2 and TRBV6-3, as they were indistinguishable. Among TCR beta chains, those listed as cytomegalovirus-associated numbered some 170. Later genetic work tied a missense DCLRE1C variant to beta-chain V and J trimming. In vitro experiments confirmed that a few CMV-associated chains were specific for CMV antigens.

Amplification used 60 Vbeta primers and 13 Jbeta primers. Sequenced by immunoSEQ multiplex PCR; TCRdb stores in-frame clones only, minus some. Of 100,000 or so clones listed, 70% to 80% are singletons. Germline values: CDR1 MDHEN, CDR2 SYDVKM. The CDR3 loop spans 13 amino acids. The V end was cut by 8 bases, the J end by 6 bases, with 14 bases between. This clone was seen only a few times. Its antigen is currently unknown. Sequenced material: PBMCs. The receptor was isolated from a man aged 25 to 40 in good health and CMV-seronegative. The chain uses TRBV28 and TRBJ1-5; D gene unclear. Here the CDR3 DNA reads TGTGCCAGCCAACCTGGAGGGAGTCAGCCCCAGCATTTT. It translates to CASQPGGSQPQHF.